Each of the 26 T cell receptor beta chains below was sequenced from the same sample in a study of chemoradiotherapy in HPV16-positive cancers. The assay was immunoSEQ multiplex PCR, and TCRdb's table has in-frame clones only and misses some. The table has some 32,000 clones, about 88% seen once. This material consisted of blood, taken from a patient who underwent chemoradiotherapy. The receptors shown here come from a human donor with HPV-associated anogenital cancer.

The V gene is TRBV9, the J gene TRBJ2-7; D remains ambiguous. The V end lost 4 bases, the J end lost 5 bases, and 16 bases lay between the germline ends. The CDR3 runs to 14 residues. The germline V gene encodes CDR1 SGDLS and CDR2 YYNGEE. The CDR3 sequence is CASSPALGSDEQYF. The CDR3 DNA reads TGTGCCAGCAGCCCTGCCCTCGGGTCGGACGAGCAGTACTTC.

This chain uses TRBV6-4 with TRBJ2-1; D gene unclear. V lost 0 bases, J lost 9 bases, and 12 bases lay in between. Germline values: CDR1 MRHNA, CDR2 SNTAGT. The CDR3 runs 14 residues. As DNA, the CDR3 is TGTGCCAGCAGTGACTCTGTCTCATCGGTTGAGCAGTTCTTC. This gives the protein CASSDSVSSVEQFF.

The chain combines TRBV5-1 with TRBJ1-2; no clear D. The length of the CDR3 is 14 residues. Germline CDR1 reads SGHRS; CDR2 reads YFSETQ. V was shortened by 4 bases and J by 2 bases, with 12 bases between the two germline ends. CDR3 sequence reads: CASSPSGANYGYTF. CDR3 nucleotides: TGCGCCAGCAGCCCAAGTGGAGCAAACTATGGCTACACCTTC.

The chain links TRBV5-6 to TRBJ2-1, with 8 bases aligning to TRBD1. V shed 4 bases, J shed 6 bases, and the junction held 9 bases outside the gene matches. The CDR3 length is 15 residues. In germline, CDR1 is SGHDT, CDR2 YYEEEE. The CDR3 DNA follows: TGTGCCAGCAGCCCAGACAGGGGATCCAGCAATGAGCAGTTCTTC. Translated: CASSPDRGSSNEQFF.

V and J are TRBV2 and TRBJ1-4; a possible D gene is TRBD1 (6 bases). There are 14 residues in the CDR3. Germline CDR1 reads SNHLY; CDR2 reads FYNNEI. Trimming left V 6 bases short and J 7 bases short, with 15 bases between. The DNA of the CDR3 is TGTGCCAGCAGGGGAACAGGGAAGAGTGAAAAACTGTTTTTT. Protein: CASRGTGKSEKLFF. The whole variable domain, filled in from reference TRBV2 and TRBJ1-4, reads EPEVTQTPSHQVTQMGQEVILRCVPISNHLYFYWYRQILGQKVEFLVSFYNNEISEKSEIFDDQFSVERPDGSNFTLKIRSTKLEDSAMYFCASRGTGKSEKLFFGSGTQLSVL.

In this sample, this clone turned up a few times. The chain combines TRBV9 with TRBJ1-5; no clear D gene. Germline V gives CDR1 SGDLS, CDR2 YYNGEE. V dropped 3 bases and J dropped 5 bases, with 15 bases sitting between them. The CDR3 contains 15 residues. The CDR3: CASSADGSKDQPQHF. CDR3 nucleotides: TGTGCCAGCAGCGCGGACGGGTCCAAGGATCAGCCCCAGCATTTT.

The chain couples TRBV9 to TRBJ2-3; D might be TRBD1 (5 bases). The CDR3 length is 17 residues. Trimming took off 4 bases at V and 4 bases at J, with 22 bases between the two ends. In germline, CDR1 is SGDLS, CDR2 YYNGEE. This CDR3 reads CASSPNPFQGSPDTQYF. DNA of the CDR3: TGTGCCAGCAGCCCTAACCCATTCCAGGGTTCCCCAGATACGCAGTATTTT.

The gene calls are TRBV4-3 and TRBJ2-1; D unresolved. Germline V CDR1 and CDR2: LGHNA, YSLEER. V was shortened by 3 bases and J by 6 bases, with 12 bases between the two germline ends. The CDR3 sequence is 14 residues long. The CDR3 is CASSQALWSNEQFF. As DNA, the CDR3 is TGCGCCAGCAGCCAGGCCCTCTGGTCCAATGAGCAGTTCTTC.

The V gene is TRBV7-9, the J gene TRBJ1-6, with TRBD1 matching over 10 bases. This CDR3 is 17 amino acids long. Germline CDR1 is SEHNR and CDR2 is FQNEAQ (reference sequence). V dropped 4 bases and J dropped 6; count of bases not matched to a gene: 9. The CDR3: CASSSRQGALVNSPLHF. CDR3 nucleotides: TGTGCCAGCAGCTCCCGACAGGGGGCATTGGTTAATTCACCCCTCCACTTT.

This clone occurred once. The gene calls are TRBV6-1 and TRBJ2-5; D may match TRBD1 or TRBD2 (5 bases each). This CDR3 is built from 14 residues. The germline V gene encodes CDR1 MNHNS and CDR2 SASEGT. Trimming left V 11 bases short and J 0 bases short, with 16 bases between. CDR3 bases: TGTGCCTGCAAATCCGGGACGAACCAAGAGACCCAGTACTTC. It encodes CACKSGTNQETQYF.

Points on this clone: The junction and the germline gene differ at one end; a read error may be behind it. The J gene is TRBJ2-7, the V gene TRBV5-3, with no clear D. TRBV5-3 is sorted into the ORF group, with uncertain function. The CDR3 spans 12 residues. CDR3 amino acids: CASSLPSYEQYF. The CDR3 coding sequence is TGTGCCAGCAGCTTGCCGTCCTACGAGCAGTACTTC.

V is TRBV9 and J is TRBJ2-1; 9 bases line up with TRBD2. The ends lost 0 bases at V and 2 bases at J; junction bases unmatched: 15. This CDR3 is 20 amino acids long. CDR1 is SGDLS and CDR2 is YYNGEE in the germline V gene. The CDR3 coding sequence is TGTGCCAGCAGCGTAGAAGAGGGTAGCGGGGGCCTCGTTACCTACAATGAGCAGTTCTTC. Encoded protein: CASSVEEGSGGLVTYNEQFF.

The V and J genes are TRBV2 and TRBJ2-5; D perhaps matches TRBD2 (5 bases). The length of the CDR3 is 14 residues. CDR1 and CDR2 from the germline V gene are SNHLY and FYNNEI. Trimming stripped 6 bases from V and 4 bases from J, with 15 bases between. The CDR3 DNA follows: TGTGCCAGCAGCCTCACTAGAAATGGAGAGACCCAGTACTTC. Protein product: CASSLTRNGETQYF.

The chain recombines TRBV2 with TRBJ2-1, with 11 bases aligning to TRBD2. This CDR3 contains 16 residues. Germline assignment: CDR1 SNHLY and CDR2 FYNNEI. Unmatched junction bases numbered 5, after V lost 7 bases and J lost 0 bases. This chain's CDR3 is CASNLAGGSSYNEQFF. As DNA, the CDR3 is TGTGCCAGCAATTTAGCGGGGGGGAGCTCCTACAATGAGCAGTTCTTC.

The chain has TRBV5-4 and TRBJ2-1, with D perhaps matching TRBD2 (6 bases). This CDR3 is built from 15 residues. Deletions cut 4 bases from V and 3 bases from J, with 14 bases between. The germline V gene has CDR1 SGHNT and CDR2 YYREEE (reference sequence). The CDR3 sequence is CASSPRDSHYNEQFF. CDR3 nucleotide sequence: TGTGCCAGCAGCCCTCGGGACTCCCACTACAATGAGCAGTTCTTC.

The chain is built from TRBV5-4 and TRBJ2-3; D gene uncertain. V gave up 0 bases and J gave up 6 bases, with 14 bases separating them. Germline CDR1 reads SGHNT; CDR2 reads YYREEE (reference sequence). This CDR3 is 15 amino acids long. CDR3: CASSLASRAVDTQYF. In DNA form, the CDR3 reads TGTGCCAGCAGCTTGGCCTCAAGGGCCGTTGATACGCAGTATTTT.

This chain links TRBV10-2 with TRBJ1-2, with TRBD1 identical over 7 bases. Losses at the gene ends were 10 bases for V and 4 bases for J; bases not matched to a gene: 6. Germline V CDR1 and CDR2: WSHSY, SAAADI. The CDR3 sequence is 12 residues long. CDR3 protein: CATLGDSYGYTF. DNA of the CDR3: TGCGCCACTCTAGGGGACAGCTATGGCTACACCTTC.

As concerns this clone: This CDR3 is also generated by other DNA sequences in the sample. The J gene is TRBJ1-5, the V gene TRBV19; 12 bases match TRBD1. Germline assignment: CDR1 LNHDA and CDR2 SQIVND (reference sequence). There are 16 residues in the CDR3. V lost 6 bases, J lost 6 bases, and 9 bases stayed unmatched. The CDR3 loop is CASSAPGQGAFQPQHF. The CDR3 region has the DNA TGTGCCAGTAGCGCTCCGGGACAGGGGGCATTTCAGCCCCAGCATTTT. Full variable domain (remainder filled in from reference TRBV19 and TRBJ1-5): DGGITQSPKYLFRKEGQNVTLSCEQNLNHDAMYWYRQDPGQGLRLIYYSQIVNDFQKGDIAEGYSVSREKKESFPLTVTSAQKNPTAFYLCASSAPGQGAFQPQHFGDGTRLSIL.

The rearrangement uses TRBV4-3 and TRBJ2-1; 7 positions agree with TRBD2. CDR1 and CDR2 (germline): LGHNA, YSLEER. V lost 0 bases, J lost 0 bases, and 11 bases stayed unmatched. The CDR3 extends over 19 amino acids. The CDR3 loop reads CASSQDRGVPLCSYNEQFF. The CDR3 DNA reads TGCGCCAGCAGCCAAGATCGGGGGGTGCCCCTCTGCTCCTACAATGAGCAGTTCTTC.

The chain couples TRBV6-1 to TRBJ1-2; D is unresolved. This CDR3 has 12 amino acids. V gave up 1 base and J gave up 4 bases, with 4 bases separating them. Germline lookup yields CDR1 MNHNS and CDR2 SASEGT. CDR3 DNA: TGTGCCAGCAGTGAAGGCTTCTATGGCTACACCTTC. Translation: CASSEGFYGYTF.

V gene TRBV7-9 combines with J gene TRBJ2-1, with a weak D call TRBD1 (7 bases). Trimming stripped 5 bases from V and 3 bases from J, with 17 bases between. The CDR3 runs to 16 residues. Looked up from germline, CDR1 is SEHNR and CDR2 is FQNEAQ (reference sequence). CDR3 sequence reads: CASSPIRGTDYNEQFF. CDR3 nucleotide sequence: TGTGCCAGCAGCCCCATTCGCGGGACAGACTACAATGAGCAGTTCTTC.

In this sample, this clone turned up once. CDR3 DNA: TGTGCCAGCAGTCCCAAGGGCCGGGGACCCAACACAGATACGCAGTATTTT. Encoded protein: CASSPKGRGPNTDTQYF. This chain uses TRBV2 with TRBJ2-3, with D tentatively TRBD1 or TRBD2 (5 bases each). V lost 5 bases and J 2 bases, leaving 20 bases between the germline ends. Germline V lookup: CDR1 SNHLY, CDR2 FYNNEI. CDR3 length: 17 amino acids.

The gene calls are TRBV19 and TRBJ1-1; D is undetermined. This CDR3 region has 12 residues. V was trimmed by 3 bases and J by 5 bases, leaving 7 bases between them. Germline V lookup: CDR1 LNHDA, CDR2 SQIVND (reference sequence). The CDR3 reads CASSMGWTEAFF. The CDR3 region has the DNA TGTGCCAGTAGTATGGGTTGGACTGAAGCTTTCTTT.

The gene calls are TRBV7-9 and TRBJ2-1; tentative D call: TRBD2 (5 bases). CDR1 and CDR2 (germline): SEHNR, FQNEAQ (reference sequence). The V and J ends lost 6 bases and 9 bases respectively, with 21 bases between them. The CDR3 is made up of 15 amino acids. The CDR3 loop is CASSFRTETDGEQFF. The DNA of the CDR3 is TGTGCCAGCAGTTTCCGGACTGAGACGGATGGTGAGCAGTTCTTC.

V gene TRBV6-5 combines with J gene TRBJ2-5, with D unresolved. V shed 2 bases and J shed 13 bases, with 8 bases lying between them. Germline values: CDR1 MNHEY, CDR2 SVGAGI. CDR3 length equals 10 residues. The CDR3 spells CASSYTLPYF. In DNA form, the CDR3 reads TGTGCCAGCAGTTACACGCTCCCGTACTTC.

The genes are TRBV15 and TRBJ2-1, with 15 bases matching TRBD2. Trimming took 5 bases from V and 4 from J; bases not matched to a gene: 3. The CDR3 sequence is 16 residues long. The germline CDR1 and CDR2 sequences are LNHNV and YYDKDF (reference sequence). The CDR3 region is CATSRGTSGRYNEQFF. The CDR3 region has the DNA TGTGCCACCAGCCGGGGGACTAGCGGGAGGTACAATGAGCAGTTCTTC.